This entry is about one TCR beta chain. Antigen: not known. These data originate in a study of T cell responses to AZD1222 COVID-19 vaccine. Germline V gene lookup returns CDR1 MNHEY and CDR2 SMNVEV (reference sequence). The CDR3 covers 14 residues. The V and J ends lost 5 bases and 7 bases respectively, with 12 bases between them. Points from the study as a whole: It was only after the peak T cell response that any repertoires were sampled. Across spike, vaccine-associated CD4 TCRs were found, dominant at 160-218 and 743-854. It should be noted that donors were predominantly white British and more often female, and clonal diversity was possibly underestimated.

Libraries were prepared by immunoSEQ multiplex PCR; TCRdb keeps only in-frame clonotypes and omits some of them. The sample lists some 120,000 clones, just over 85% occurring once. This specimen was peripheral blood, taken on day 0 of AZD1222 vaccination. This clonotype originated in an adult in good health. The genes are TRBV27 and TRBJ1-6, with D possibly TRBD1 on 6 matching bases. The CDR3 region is CASSPQQGNSPLHF. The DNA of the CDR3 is TGTGCCAGCAGTCCCCAACAGGGCAATTCACCCCTCCACTTT.